Listed here are 19 T cell receptor beta chains from one sample, sequenced in a study of T cells in Graves' hyperthyroidism and ophthalmopathy. Using RNA transcripts as the source, TCR beta CDR3 regions were amplified. Initially, a first-round RT-PCR of the TCR CDR3 employed the HTBI primer set. TCRdb redid the calling of the multiplex PCR reads with MiXCR, one entry per CDR3 protein. Of just over 550,000 distinct CDR3 sequences detected, roughly 50% appear once; the ten largest clones hold about 8.2%. The sample was peripheral blood or thyroid tissue (not recorded which). These receptors were obtained from a woman between 18 and 29 years old with Graves' hyperthyroidism.

The rearrangement uses TRBV29-1 and TRBJ1-2; TRBD1 aligns across 10 bases. Germline values: CDR1 SQVTM, CDR2 ANQGSEA. CDR3 size: 15 residues. V lost 4 bases and J lost 3; bases outside the gene matches: 8. CDR3 bases: TGCAGCGTTGGTCAGGGGACAGGGGAGGACTATGGCTACACCTTC. Encoded protein: CSVGQGTGEDYGYTF.

This clonotype was found many times. One end of the junction is discordant with germline, which a read error may explain. The chain combines TRBV7-9 with TRBJ2-7, with D possibly called TRBD1 or TRBD2 (5 bases each). This CDR3 region has 15 residues. Germline CDR1 reads SEHNR; CDR2 reads FQNEAQ (reference sequence). CDR3 protein: CASSQTTGTTYEQYF. As DNA, the CDR3 is TGCGCCAGCAGCCAGACCACCGGGACGACCTACGAGCAGTACTTC.

The rearrangement links TRBV2 to TRBJ1-2; 7 bases line up with TRBD1. The CDR3 runs to 14 residues. CDR1 is SNHLY, CDR2 FYNNEI, per germline. With 4 bases clipped from V and 3 bases from J, the junction kept 5 bases outside the gene matches. This chain's CDR3 is CASSGPTGYYGYTF. The CDR3, as DNA: TGTGCCAGCAGTGGCCCGACAGGGTACTATGGCTACACCTTC.

Note on this clonotype: This clone may be a read error of a much larger clone one base away. V usage is TRBV25-1 and J usage is TRBJ1-2, with no clear D. The CDR3 loop spans 17 amino acids. Germline V CDR1 and CDR2: MGHDK, SYGVNS. With 3 bases removed from V and 0 bases from J, the gap between germline ends came to 17 bases. As DNA, the CDR3 is TGTGCCAGCAGTGATTGGAAACCGGGAGAAGCTAACTATGGCTACACCTTC. It encodes CASSDWKPGEANYGYTF.

The sample holds a few counts of this clonotype. The V and J genes are TRBV12-3 or TRBV12-4 and TRBJ1-1; 7 bases align to TRBD1. After removal of 4 bases from V and 1 base from J, the junction contained 6 bases not matched to a gene. This CDR3 spans 15 amino acids. CDR3 sequence (DNA): TGTGCCAGCAGTTCCCATGGACAGGAGAACACTGAAGCTTTCTTT. Translated, it gives CASSSHGQENTEAFF.

This clonotype turned up a few times. The chain couples TRBV6-1 to TRBJ2-7; 8 positions match TRBD2. With 7 bases clipped from V and 5 bases from J, the junction kept 13 bases outside the gene matches. This CDR3 comprises 15 residues. Looked up from germline, CDR1 is MNHNS and CDR2 is SASEGT. The CDR3, as DNA: TGTGCCAGCAATAAAGTAGCGGGGAAGGCGGACGAGCAGTACTTC. This encodes CASNKVAGKADEQYF.

The chain carries TRBV20-1 and TRBJ2-7; D is unresolved. The V end was cut by 1 base, the J end by 4 bases, with 11 bases between. CDR1 and CDR2 (germline): DFQATT, SNEGSKA (reference sequence). The CDR3 runs to 13 residues. The CDR3 bases are TGCAGTGCTAGAGCAGGCCTCAGGTACGAGCAGTACTTC. Translated: CSARAGLRYEQYF.

This clonotype was counted once. The V and J genes are TRBV25-1 and TRBJ1-2; 7 nucleotides match TRBD1. Germline CDR1 reads MGHDK; CDR2 reads SYGVNS. V lost 4 bases to trimming and J lost 7 bases; unmatched junction nucleotides: 12. The CDR3 sequence is 15 residues long. CDR3: CASSVVNTGERGYTF. The DNA for the CDR3 is TGTGCCAGCAGTGTCGTAAATACAGGGGAACGTGGCTACACCTTC.

The chain recombines TRBV19 with TRBJ2-7; 9 bases match TRBD2. CDR1 is LNHDA and CDR2 is SQIVND in the germline V gene (reference sequence). V shed 3 bases and J 0 bases; nucleotides not matched to a gene: 3. CDR3 length equals 15 residues. The CDR3 loop reads CASSMGSGSSYEQYF. The CDR3 DNA reads TGTGCCAGTAGTATGGGTAGCGGGAGCTCCTACGAGCAGTACTTC.

The rearrangement joins TRBV20-1 to TRBJ2-5; D ambiguous. The germline CDR1 and CDR2 sequences are DFQATT and SNEGSKA (reference sequence). Trimming stripped 3 bases from V and 1 base from J, with 9 bases between. There are 13 residues in the CDR3. The CDR3 spells CSASEDPQETQYF. In DNA form, the CDR3 reads TGCAGTGCTAGTGAGGACCCCCAAGAGACCCAGTACTTC.

The table lists this clonotype with many counts. The chain combines TRBV2 with TRBJ1-5, with 9 bases identical to TRBD1. The CDR3 has 13 residues. Germline lookup yields CDR1 SNHLY and CDR2 FYNNEI. V lost 6 bases, J lost 7 bases, and 4 bases stayed unmatched. The CDR3 here is CASRGTGSQPQHF. The CDR3, as DNA: TGTGCCAGCAGGGGGACAGGGTCACAGCCCCAGCATTTT.

J is TRBJ1-2 and V is TRBV9, with 9 bases fitting TRBD1. After removal of 3 bases from V and 7 bases from J, the junction contained 4 bases not matched to a gene. Germline assignment: CDR1 SGDLS and CDR2 YYNGEE. This CDR3 has 13 residues. In nucleotides, the CDR3 is TGTGCCAGCAGCGCGGGACAGGGATTTGGCTACACCTTC. Protein product: CASSAGQGFGYTF.

This clonotype has only one observation. The V call is TRBV11-2, the J call TRBJ2-5, with 8 bases lining up with TRBD1. Germline values: CDR1 SGHAT, CDR2 FQNNGV. V was clipped by 8 bases and J by 3 bases; unmatched bases: 5. The CDR3 spans 13 residues. The CDR3: CASRSGQEETQYF. The CDR3 DNA follows: TGTGCCAGCCGCTCGGGACAGGAAGAGACCCAGTACTTC.

This chain uses TRBV14 with TRBJ2-5; 10 nucleotides align to TRBD2. The CDR3 has 16 amino acids. The germline V gene has CDR1 SGHDN and CDR2 FVKESK. The V gene end was trimmed by 4 bases and the J gene end by 3 bases; junction bases not matched to a gene: 8. CDR3 bases: TGTGCCAGCAGCCGACGAGCGGGAGGGCCTAAAGAGACCCAGTACTTC. This codes for CASSRRAGGPKETQYF.

This clonotype showed up many times. J is TRBJ1-2 and V is TRBV29-1; 8 positions agree with TRBD1. CDR1 and CDR2 (germline): SQVTM, ANQGSEA. The CDR3 is 12 amino acids. The V segment lost 4 bases and the J segment 8 bases; nucleotides outside the gene matches: 6. For the CDR3, the DNA is TGCAGCGTTGTGACAGGGGAAATCGGCTACACCTTC. Its translation: CSVVTGEIGYTF.

V and J are TRBV10-3 and TRBJ1-2, with 7 bases fitting TRBD1. The V gene end was trimmed by 10 bases and the J gene end by 4 bases; junction bases not matched to a gene: 12. CDR3 length: 14 residues. The germline V gene encodes CDR1 ENHRY and CDR2 SYGVKD. Written as DNA, the CDR3 is TGTGCCAGCAGCGTCCAGGGGGACGGCTATGGCTACACCTTC. Translated, it gives CASSVQGDGYGYTF.

The rearrangement links TRBV4-1 to TRBJ1-2; possibly TRBD1 for D (6 bases). Trimming left V 2 bases short and J 7 bases short, with 17 bases between. CDR1 is MGHRA and CDR2 is YSYEKL in the germline V gene. The CDR3 is made up of 15 amino acids. The CDR3, as DNA: TGCGCCAGCAGCCAAACATTGGTCAGGGGAGGTGGCTACACCTTC. This translates into CASSQTLVRGGGYTF.

A few counts support this clonotype. The chain joins TRBV7-9 to TRBJ1-2; 7 bases are shared with TRBD1. The CDR3 covers 15 residues. Trimming at V came to 5 bases and at J to 8 bases, leaving 14 bases not matched to a gene. Germline-derived CDR1 and CDR2 are SEHNR and FQNEAQ (reference sequence). This chain's CDR3 is CASSGGDRSLVGYTF. The CDR3 DNA follows: TGTGCCAGCAGCGGAGGGGACAGATCCCTCGTGGGCTACACCTTC. Together with reference TRBV7-9 and TRBJ1-2, the CDR3 gives the full variable domain: DTGVSQNPRHKITKRGQNVTFRCDPISEHNRLYWYRQTLGQGPEFLTYFQNEAQLEKSRLLSDRFSAERPKGSFSTLEIQRTEQGDSAMYLCASSGGDRSLVGYTFGSGTRLTVV.

The chain couples TRBV12-3 or TRBV12-4 to TRBJ1-4; D is possibly TRBD1 (6 bases). V was trimmed by 3 bases and J by 5 bases, leaving 7 bases between them. The CDR3 length is 13 residues. This CDR3 reads CASSFRGNEKLFF. In nucleotides, the CDR3 is TGTGCCAGCAGTTTCAGGGGAAATGAAAAACTGTTTTTT.